A single sample gave rise to the 3 T cell receptor beta chains below, sequenced in a study of shared clonotypes between healthy human individuals. The data were produced by immunoSEQ multiplex PCR, yet TCRdb's version contains in-frame clones alone and is incomplete. The table has about half a million clones, more than 75% seen once. The sample taken for sequencing was PBMCs. The receptors derive from a woman aged 40 to 50 in good health. Some clones in this sample may be carry-over from other donors' samples.

This clone was counted between two and nine times. This rearrangement joins TRBV27 to TRBJ2-7; 10 positions agree with TRBD2. From germline, CDR1 is MNHEY and CDR2 SMNVEV (reference sequence). This CDR3 has 17 amino acids. Unmatched junction bases numbered 9, after V lost 2 bases and J lost 2 bases. The CDR3 DNA is TGTGCCAGCAGTTTAAGGCTAGCGGGAGTATCCACCTACGAGCAGTACTTC. Translation gives CASSLRLAGVSTYEQYF.

This chain joins TRBV10-2 and TRBJ2-3; D gene unclear. The length of the CDR3 is 15 residues. Germline assignment: CDR1 WSHSY and CDR2 SAAADI. V was clipped by 3 bases and J by 1 base, with 11 bases between them. The chain's CDR3 is CASSDWAKRTDTQYF. CDR3 in DNA: TGCGCCAGCAGTGATTGGGCGAAACGCACAGATACGCAGTATTTT.

This clone was seen repeatedly, ten times or more. The chain recombines TRBV27 with TRBJ2-1; the D gene could be TRBD1 or TRBD2 (5 bases each). Between the trimmed V and J ends, which lost 5 bases and 0 bases, there was a span of 14 bases. Germline V lookup: CDR1 MNHEY, CDR2 SMNVEV (reference sequence). This CDR3 comprises 16 residues. CDR3 region: CASSGLRAGSYNEQFF. The CDR3, as DNA: TGTGCCAGCAGTGGACTCAGGGCCGGCTCCTACAATGAGCAGTTCTTC.